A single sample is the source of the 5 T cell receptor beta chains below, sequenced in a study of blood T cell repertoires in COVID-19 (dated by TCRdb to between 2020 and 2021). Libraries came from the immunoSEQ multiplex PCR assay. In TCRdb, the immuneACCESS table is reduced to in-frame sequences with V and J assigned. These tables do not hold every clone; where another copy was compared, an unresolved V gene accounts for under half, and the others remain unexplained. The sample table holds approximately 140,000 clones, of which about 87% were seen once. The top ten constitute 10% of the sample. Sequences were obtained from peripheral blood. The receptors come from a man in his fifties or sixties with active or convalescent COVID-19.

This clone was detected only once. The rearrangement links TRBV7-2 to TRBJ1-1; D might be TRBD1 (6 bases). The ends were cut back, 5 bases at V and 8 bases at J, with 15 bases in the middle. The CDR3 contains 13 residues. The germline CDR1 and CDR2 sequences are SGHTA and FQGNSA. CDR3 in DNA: TGTGCCAGCAGCCGTGGACAGCCGGCAGAAGCTTTCTTT. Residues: CASSRGQPAEAFF.

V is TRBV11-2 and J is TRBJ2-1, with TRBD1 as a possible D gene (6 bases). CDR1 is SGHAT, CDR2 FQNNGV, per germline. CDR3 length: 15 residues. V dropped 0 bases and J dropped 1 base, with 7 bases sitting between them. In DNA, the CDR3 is TGTGCCAGCAGCTTAGAAGGGGGTTCCTACAATGAGCAGTTCTTC. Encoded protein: CASSLEGGSYNEQFF.

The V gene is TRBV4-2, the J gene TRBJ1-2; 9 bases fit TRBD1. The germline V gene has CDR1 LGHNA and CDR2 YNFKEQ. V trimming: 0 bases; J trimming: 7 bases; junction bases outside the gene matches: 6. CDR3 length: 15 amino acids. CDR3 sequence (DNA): TGTGCCAGCAGCCAAGATAAGAGGGACAGGGCTGGCTACACCTTC. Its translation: CASSQDKRDRAGYTF.

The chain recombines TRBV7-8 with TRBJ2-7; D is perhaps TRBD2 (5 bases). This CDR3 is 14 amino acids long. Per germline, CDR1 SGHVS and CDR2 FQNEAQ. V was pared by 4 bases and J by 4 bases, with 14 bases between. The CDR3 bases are TGTGCCAGCAGCTCCCAACCGCTAGCTTACGAGCAGTACTTC. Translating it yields CASSSQPLAYEQYF.

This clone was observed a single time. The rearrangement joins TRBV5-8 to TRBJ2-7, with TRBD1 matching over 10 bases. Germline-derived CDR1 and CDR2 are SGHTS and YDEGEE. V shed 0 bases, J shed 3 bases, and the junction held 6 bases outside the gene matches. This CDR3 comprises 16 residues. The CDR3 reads CASSLGGGQGVYEQYF. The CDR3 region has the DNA TGTGCCAGCAGCTTGGGGGGCGGACAGGGGGTCTACGAGCAGTACTTC.